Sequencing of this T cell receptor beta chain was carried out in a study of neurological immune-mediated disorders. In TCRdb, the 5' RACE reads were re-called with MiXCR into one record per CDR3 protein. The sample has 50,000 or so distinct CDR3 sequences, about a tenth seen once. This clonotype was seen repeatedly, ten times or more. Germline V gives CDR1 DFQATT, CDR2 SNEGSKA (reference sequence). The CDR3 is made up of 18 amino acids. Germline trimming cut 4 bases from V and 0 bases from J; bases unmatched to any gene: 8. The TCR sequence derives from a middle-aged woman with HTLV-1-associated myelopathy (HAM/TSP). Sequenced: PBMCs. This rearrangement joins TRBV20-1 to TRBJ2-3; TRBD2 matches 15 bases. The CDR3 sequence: CSAIGTSGGSSSTDTQYF. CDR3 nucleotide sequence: TGCAGTGCTATTGGGACTAGCGGGGGGTCCTCTAGCACAGATACGCAGTATTTT.